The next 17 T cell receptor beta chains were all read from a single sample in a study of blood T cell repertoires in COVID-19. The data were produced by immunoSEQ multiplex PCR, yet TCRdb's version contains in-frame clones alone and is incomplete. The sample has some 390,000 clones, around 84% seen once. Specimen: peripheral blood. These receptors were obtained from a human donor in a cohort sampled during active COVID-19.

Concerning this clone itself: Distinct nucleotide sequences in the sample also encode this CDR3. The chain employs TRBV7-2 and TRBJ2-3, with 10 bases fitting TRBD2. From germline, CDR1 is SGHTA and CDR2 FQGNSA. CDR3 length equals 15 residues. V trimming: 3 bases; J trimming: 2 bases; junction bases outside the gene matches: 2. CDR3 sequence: CASSLSGGATDTQYF. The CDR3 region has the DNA TGTGCCAGCAGCTTGAGCGGGGGGGCCACAGATACGCAGTATTTT.

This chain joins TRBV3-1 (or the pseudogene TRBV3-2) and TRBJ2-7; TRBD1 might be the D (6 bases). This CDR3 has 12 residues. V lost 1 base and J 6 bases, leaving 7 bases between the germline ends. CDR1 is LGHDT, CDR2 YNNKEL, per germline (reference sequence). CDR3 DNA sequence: TGTGCCAGCAGCCAAGGAGGGGGCGAGCAGTACTTC. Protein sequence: CASSQGGGEQYF.

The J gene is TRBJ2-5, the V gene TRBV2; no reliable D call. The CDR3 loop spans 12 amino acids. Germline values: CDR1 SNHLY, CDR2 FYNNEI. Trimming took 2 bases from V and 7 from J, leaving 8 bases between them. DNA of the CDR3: TGTGCCAGCAGTGAAACCCCGGGGACCCAGTACTTC. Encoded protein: CASSETPGTQYF.

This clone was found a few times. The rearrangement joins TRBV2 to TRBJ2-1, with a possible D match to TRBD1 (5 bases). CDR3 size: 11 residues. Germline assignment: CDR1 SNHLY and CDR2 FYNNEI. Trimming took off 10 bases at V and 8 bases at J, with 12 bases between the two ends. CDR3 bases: TGTGCCATATATAGGGGTGATGAGCAGTTCTTC. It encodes CAIYRGDEQFF.

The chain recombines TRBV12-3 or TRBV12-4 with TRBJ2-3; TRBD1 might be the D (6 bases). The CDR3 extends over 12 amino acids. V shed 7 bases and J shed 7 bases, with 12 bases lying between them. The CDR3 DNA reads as TGTGCCAGCACCCCGGACAGATATACGCAGTATTTT. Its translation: CASTPDRYTQYF.

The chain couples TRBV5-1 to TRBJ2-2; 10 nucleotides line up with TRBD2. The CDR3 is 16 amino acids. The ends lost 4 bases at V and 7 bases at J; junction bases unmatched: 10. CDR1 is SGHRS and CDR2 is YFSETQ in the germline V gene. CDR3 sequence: CASSLQSGRASGELFF. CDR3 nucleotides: TGCGCCAGCAGCCTGCAAAGCGGGAGGGCAAGCGGGGAGCTGTTTTTT.

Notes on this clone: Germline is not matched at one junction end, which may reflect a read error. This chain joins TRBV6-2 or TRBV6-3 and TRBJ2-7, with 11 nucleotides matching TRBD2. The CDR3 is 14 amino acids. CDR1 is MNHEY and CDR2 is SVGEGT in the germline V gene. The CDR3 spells CASSYSKASGRPIF. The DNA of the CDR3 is TGTGCCAGCAGTTACTCGAAGGCTAGCGGGAGGCCAATCTTC.

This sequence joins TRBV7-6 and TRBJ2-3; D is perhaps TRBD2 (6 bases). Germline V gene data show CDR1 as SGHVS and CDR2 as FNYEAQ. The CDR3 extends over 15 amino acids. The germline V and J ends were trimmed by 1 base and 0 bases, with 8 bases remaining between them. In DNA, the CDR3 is TGTGCCAGCAGCTTAGGCGGGGATAGCACAGATACGCAGTATTTT. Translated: CASSLGGDSTDTQYF.

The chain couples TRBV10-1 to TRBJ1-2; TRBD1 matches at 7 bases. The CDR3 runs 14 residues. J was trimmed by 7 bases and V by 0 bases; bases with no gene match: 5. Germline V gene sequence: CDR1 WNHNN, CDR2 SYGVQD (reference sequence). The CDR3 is CASSESAQGSGYTF. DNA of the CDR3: TGCGCCAGCAGTGAGTCTGCACAGGGGTCTGGCTACACCTTC.

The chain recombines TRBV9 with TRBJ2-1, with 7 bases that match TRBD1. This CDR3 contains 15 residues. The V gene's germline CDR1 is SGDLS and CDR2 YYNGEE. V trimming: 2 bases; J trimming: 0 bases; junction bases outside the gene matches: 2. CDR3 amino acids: CASSVWDSSYNEQFF. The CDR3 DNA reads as TGTGCCAGCAGCGTCTGGGACAGCTCCTACAATGAGCAGTTCTTC.

The CDR3 here is CASSQARSGGYEQYF. The CDR3 coding sequence is TGTGCCAGCAGCCAAGCCCGAAGCGGGGGCTACGAGCAGTACTTC. The rearrangement joins TRBV4-2 to TRBJ2-7, with 8 bases aligning to TRBD2. The CDR3 extends over 15 amino acids. Germline loops: CDR1 LGHNA, CDR2 YNFKEQ. Unmatched junction bases numbered 5, after V lost 1 base and J lost 3 bases.

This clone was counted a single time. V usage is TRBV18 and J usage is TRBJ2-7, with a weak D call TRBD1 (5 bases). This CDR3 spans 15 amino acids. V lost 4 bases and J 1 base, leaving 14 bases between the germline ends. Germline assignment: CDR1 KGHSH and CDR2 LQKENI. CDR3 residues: CASSLTSTVSYEQYF. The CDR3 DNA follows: TGTGCCAGCTCACTAACCTCGACAGTTTCCTACGAGCAGTACTTC.

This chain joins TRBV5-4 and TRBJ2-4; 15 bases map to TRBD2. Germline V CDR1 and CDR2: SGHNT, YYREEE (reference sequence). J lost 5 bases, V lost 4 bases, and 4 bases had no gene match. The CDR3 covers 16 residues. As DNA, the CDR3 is TGTGCCAGCAGCACCGGACTAGCGGGAGGGGAAAACATTCAGTACTTC. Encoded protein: CASSTGLAGGENIQYF. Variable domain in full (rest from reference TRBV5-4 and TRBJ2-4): ETGVTQSPTHLIKTRGQQVTLRCSSQSGHNTVSWYQQALGQGPQFIFQYYREEENGRGNFPPRFSGLQFPNYSSELNVNALELDDSALYLCASSTGLAGGENIQYFGAGTRLSVL.

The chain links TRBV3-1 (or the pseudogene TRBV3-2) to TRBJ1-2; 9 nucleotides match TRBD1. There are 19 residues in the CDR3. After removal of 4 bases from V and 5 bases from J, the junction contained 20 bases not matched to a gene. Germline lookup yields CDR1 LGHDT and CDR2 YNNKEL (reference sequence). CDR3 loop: CASSPGDDRDRDNIYGYTF. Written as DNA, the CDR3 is TGTGCCAGCAGCCCGGGGGATGATAGGGACAGGGACAATATTTATGGCTACACCTTC.

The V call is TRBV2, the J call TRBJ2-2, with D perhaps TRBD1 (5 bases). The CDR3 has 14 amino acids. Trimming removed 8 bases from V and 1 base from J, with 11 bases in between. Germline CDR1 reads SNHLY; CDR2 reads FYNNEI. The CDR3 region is CASFFGQNTGELFF. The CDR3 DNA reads TGTGCCAGCTTTTTTGGACAGAACACCGGGGAGCTGTTTTTT.

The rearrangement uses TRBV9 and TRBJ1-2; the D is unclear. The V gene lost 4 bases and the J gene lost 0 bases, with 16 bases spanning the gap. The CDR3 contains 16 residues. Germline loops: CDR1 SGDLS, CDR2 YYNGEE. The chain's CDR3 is CASSPLGGSPNYGYTF. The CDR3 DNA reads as TGTGCCAGCAGCCCCTTGGGAGGGAGCCCTAACTATGGCTACACCTTC.

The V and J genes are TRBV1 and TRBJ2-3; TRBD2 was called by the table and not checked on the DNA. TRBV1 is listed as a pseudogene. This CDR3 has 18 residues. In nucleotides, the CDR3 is TGCACCAGCAGCCGCTCCGTGCAGGCTAGCGGACGCACAGATACGCAGTATTTT. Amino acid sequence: CTSSRSVQASGRTDTQYF.